This T cell receptor (beta chain) was identified in a study of cytomegalovirus exposure and HLA in healthy donors. On this clone: The antigen is undetermined.

Study results and caveats: Most TCR sequences showed up rarely, but some public TCRs showed up in many donors.

CDR1 and CDR2 from the germline V gene are MNHEY and SMNVEV (reference sequence). V lost 2 bases, J lost 4 bases, and 4 bases stayed unmatched. The CDR3 loop spans 15 amino acids. The study ran its PCR with 60 Vbeta and 13 Jbeta primers. Measured with immunoSEQ multiplex PCR; TCRdb has only the in-frame clones, and not every one. The sample has 110,000 to 150,000 clones; more than 70% are singletons. J is TRBJ2-2 and V is TRBV27, with TRBD1 identical over 7 bases. The source of this sequence is a woman in her thirties or forties in good health and CMV-seronegative. Sequencing was performed on PBMCs. CDR3 sequence: CASSLLTGTTGELFF. CDR3 DNA: TGTGCCAGCAGTTTACTGACAGGGACCACCGGGGAGCTGTTTTTT.